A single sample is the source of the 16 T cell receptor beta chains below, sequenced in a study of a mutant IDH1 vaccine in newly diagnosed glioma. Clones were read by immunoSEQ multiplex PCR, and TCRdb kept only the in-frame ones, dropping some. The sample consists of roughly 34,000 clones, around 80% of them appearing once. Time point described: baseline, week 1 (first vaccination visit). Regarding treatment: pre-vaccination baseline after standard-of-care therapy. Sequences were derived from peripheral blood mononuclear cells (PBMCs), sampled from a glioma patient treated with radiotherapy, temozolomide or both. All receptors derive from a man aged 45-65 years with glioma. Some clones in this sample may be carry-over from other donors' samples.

The CDR3: CASSPSGGSYNEQFF. CDR3 bases: TGTGCCAGCAGCCCTAGCGGAGGCTCCTACAATGAGCAGTTCTTC. This chain links TRBV6-4 with TRBJ2-1, with 7 positions matching TRBD2. The junction had 5 bases not matched to a gene; V was cut back by 6 bases and J by 0 bases. The germline V gene encodes CDR1 MRHNA and CDR2 SNTAGT. The CDR3 has 15 amino acids.

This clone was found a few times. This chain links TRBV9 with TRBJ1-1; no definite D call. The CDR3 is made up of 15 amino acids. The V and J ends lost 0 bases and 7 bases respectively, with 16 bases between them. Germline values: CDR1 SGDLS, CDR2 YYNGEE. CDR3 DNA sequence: TGTGCCAGCAGCGTAGGTTCCCCCGGAGTCGGTGAAGCTTTCTTT. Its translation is CASSVGSPGVGEAFF.

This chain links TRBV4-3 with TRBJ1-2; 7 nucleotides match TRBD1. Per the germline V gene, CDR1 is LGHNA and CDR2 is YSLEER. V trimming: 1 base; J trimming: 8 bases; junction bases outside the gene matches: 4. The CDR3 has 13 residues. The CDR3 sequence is CASSQGQGGGYTF. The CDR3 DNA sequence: TGCGCCAGCAGCCAAGGACAGGGTGGGGGCTACACCTTC.

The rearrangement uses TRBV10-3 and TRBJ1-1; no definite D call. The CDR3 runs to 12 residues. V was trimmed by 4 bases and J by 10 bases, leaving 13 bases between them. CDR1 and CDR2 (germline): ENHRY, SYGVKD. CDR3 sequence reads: CAISVGGRVAFF. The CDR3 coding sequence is TGTGCCATCAGTGTGGGAGGTCGGGTAGCTTTCTTT.

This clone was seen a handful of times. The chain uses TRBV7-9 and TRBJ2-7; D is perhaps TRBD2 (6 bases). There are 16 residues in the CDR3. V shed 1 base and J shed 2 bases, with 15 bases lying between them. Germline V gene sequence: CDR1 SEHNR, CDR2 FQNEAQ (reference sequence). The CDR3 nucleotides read TGTGCCAGCAGCTTAGTGCTAGGAGGGCGGGCCTACGAGCAGTACTTC. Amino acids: CASSLVLGGRAYEQYF. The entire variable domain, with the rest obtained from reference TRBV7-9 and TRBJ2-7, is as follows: DTGVSQNPRHKITKRGQNVTFRCDPISEHNRLYWYRQTLGQGPEFLTYFQNEAQLEKSRLLSDRFSAERPKGSFSTLEIQRTEQGDSAMYLCASSLVLGGRAYEQYFGPGTRLTVT.

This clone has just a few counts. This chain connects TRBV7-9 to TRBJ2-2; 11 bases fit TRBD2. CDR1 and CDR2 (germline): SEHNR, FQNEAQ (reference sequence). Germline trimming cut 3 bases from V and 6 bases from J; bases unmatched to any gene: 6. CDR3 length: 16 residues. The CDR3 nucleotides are TGTGCCAGCAGCTTCCCTAGCGGGAGGCGCCCCGGGGAGCTGTTTTTT. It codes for CASSFPSGRRPGELFF.

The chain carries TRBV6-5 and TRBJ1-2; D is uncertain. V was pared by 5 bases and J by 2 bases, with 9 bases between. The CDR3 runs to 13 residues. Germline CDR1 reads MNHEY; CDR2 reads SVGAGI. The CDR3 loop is CASSTQLNYGYTF. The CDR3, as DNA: TGTGCCAGCAGTACCCAACTAAACTATGGCTACACCTTC.

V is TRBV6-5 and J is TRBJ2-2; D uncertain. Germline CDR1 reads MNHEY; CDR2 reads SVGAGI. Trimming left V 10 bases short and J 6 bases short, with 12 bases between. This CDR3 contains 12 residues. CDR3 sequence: CANISGSGELFF. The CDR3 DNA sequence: TGTGCCAACATATCTGGTTCCGGGGAGCTGTTTTTT.

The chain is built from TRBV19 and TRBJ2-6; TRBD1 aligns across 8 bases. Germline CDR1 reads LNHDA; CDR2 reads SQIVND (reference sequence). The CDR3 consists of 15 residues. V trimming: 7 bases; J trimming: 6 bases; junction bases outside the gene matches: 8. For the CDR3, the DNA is TGTGCCAGTACTGCGGACAGGGCGGTGGCCAACGTCCTGACTTTC. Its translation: CASTADRAVANVLTF. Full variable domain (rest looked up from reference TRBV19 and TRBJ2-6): DGGITQSPKYLFRKEGQNVTLSCEQNLNHDAMYWYRQDPGQGLRLIYYSQIVNDFQKGDIAEGYSVSREKKESFPLTVTSAQKNPTAFYLCASTADRAVANVLTFGAGSRLTVL.

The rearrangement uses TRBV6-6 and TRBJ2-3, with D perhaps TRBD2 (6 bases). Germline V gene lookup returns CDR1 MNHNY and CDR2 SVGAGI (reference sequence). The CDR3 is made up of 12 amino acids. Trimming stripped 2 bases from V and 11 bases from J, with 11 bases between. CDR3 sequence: CASSYKEGRQYF. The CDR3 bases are TGTGCCAGCAGTTACAAGGAGGGCCGGCAGTATTTT.

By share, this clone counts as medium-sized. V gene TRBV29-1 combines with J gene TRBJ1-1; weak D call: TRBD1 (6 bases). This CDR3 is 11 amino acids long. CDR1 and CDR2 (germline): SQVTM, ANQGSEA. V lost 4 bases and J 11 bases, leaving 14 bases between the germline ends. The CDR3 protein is CSVGDTTRAFF. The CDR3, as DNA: TGCAGCGTTGGGGACACTACTAGGGCTTTCTTT.

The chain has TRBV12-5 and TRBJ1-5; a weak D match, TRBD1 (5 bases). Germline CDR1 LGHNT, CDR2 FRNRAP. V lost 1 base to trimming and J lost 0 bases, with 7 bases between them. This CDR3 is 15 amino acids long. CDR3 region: CASGLGQHSNQPQHF. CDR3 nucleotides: TGTGCTAGTGGTTTGGGACAGCATAGCAATCAGCCCCAGCATTTT. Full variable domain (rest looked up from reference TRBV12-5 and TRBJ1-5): DARVTQTPRHKVTEMGQEVTMRCQPILGHNTVFWYRQTMMQGLELLAYFRNRAPLDDSGMPKDRFSAEMPDATLATLKIQPSEPRDSAVYFCASGLGQHSNQPQHFGDGTRLSIL.

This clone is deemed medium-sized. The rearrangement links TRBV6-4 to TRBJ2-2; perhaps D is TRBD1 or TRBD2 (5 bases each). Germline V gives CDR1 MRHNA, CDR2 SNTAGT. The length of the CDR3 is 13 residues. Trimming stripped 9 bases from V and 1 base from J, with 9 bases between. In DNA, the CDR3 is TGTGCCAGTGCTGGGGGGAACACCGGGGAGCTGTTTTTT. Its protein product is CASAGGNTGELFF.

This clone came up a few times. Here the CDR3 reads CASSLVRDEQYF. CDR3 nucleotide sequence: TGTGCCAGCAGCTTAGTACGGGACGAGCAGTACTTC. The chain carries TRBV11-3 and TRBJ2-7; D unclear. The germline CDR1 and CDR2 sequences are SGHNT and YENEEA. This CDR3 region has 12 residues. V shed 1 base and J shed 5 bases, with 6 bases lying between them.

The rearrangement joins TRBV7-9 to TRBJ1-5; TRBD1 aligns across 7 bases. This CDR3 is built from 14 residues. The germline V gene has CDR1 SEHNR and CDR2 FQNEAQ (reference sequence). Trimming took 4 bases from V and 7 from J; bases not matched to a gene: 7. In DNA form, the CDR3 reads TGTGCCAGCAGCTCTGGACAGGTGGGCCAGCCCCAGCATTTT. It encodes CASSSGQVGQPQHF.

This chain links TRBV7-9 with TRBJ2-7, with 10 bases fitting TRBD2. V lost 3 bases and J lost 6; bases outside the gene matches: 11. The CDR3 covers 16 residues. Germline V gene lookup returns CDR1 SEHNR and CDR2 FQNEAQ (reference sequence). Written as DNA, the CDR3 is TGTGCCAGCAGCTTCGATGTTAGCGGGAGGAGCGGCGAGCAGTACTTC. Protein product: CASSFDVSGRSGEQYF.